A single sample gave rise to the 10 T cell receptor beta chains below, sequenced in a study of cytomegalovirus exposure and HLA in healthy donors. The PCR employed 60 Vbeta primers together with 13 Jbeta primers. Assay used: immunoSEQ multiplex PCR; TCRdb lists only in-frame clones, some missing. The sample yields 130,000 or so clones, approximately 82% seen once. Sequenced input: PBMCs. The receptors stem from a woman between 40 and 50 years old in good health and CMV-seronegative.

This clone was counted only a few times. This sequence joins TRBV5-1 and TRBJ1-1; possible D gene TRBD1, 5 bases. V lost 1 base and J lost 3, with 22 bases in between. The CDR3 totals 18 residues. CDR1 is SGHRS and CDR2 is YFSETQ in the germline V gene. CDR3 bases: TGCGCCAGCAGCTTGCGTCAGGGAGGCAAAGGAATGGACACTGAAGCTTTCTTT. Its protein product is CASSLRQGGKGMDTEAFF.

V gene TRBV30 combines with J gene TRBJ1-2; D gene uncertain. The V gene's germline CDR1 is GTSNPN and CDR2 SVGIG (reference sequence). With 3 bases removed from V and 8 bases from J, the gap between germline ends came to 22 bases. This CDR3 contains 15 residues. CDR3 residues: CAWSLVWNTLRGYTF. CDR3 bases: TGTGCCTGGAGCCTAGTCTGGAATACTCTTCGAGGCTACACCTTC.

This chain joins TRBV6-4 and TRBJ1-6; D not certain. This CDR3 is built from 14 residues. The V gene lost 4 bases and the J gene lost 7 bases, with 11 bases spanning the gap. The germline V gene encodes CDR1 MRHNA and CDR2 SNTAGT. The CDR3 protein is CASSASPGNSPLHF. The CDR3 coding sequence is TGTGCCAGCAGTGCCTCGCCTGGCAATTCACCCCTCCACTTT.

This chain joins TRBV6-1 and TRBJ1-5, with 9 nucleotides matching TRBD1. The junction had 6 bases not matched to a gene; V was cut back by 3 bases and J by 6 bases. Germline CDR1 reads MNHNS; CDR2 reads SASEGT. The CDR3 runs 15 residues. The CDR3 region is CASSDRQGGFQPQHF. CDR3 bases: TGTGCCAGCAGTGACAGACAGGGGGGTTTTCAGCCCCAGCATTTT.

This rearrangement joins TRBV28 to TRBJ1-4; D not resolved. This CDR3 contains 16 residues. The germline CDR1 and CDR2 sequences are MDHEN and SYDVKM. V lost 1 base, J lost 3 bases, and 12 bases lay in between. CDR3 nucleotide sequence: TGTGCCAGCAGTTTATCCGGGCGGGCTTCTAATGAAAAACTGTTTTTT. This translates into CASSLSGRASNEKLFF.

The chain links TRBV7-8 to TRBJ2-7; 11 bases fit TRBD2. CDR1 and CDR2 from the germline V gene are SGHVS and FQNEAQ. The V segment lost 1 base and the J segment 8 bases; nucleotides outside the gene matches: 7. The CDR3 is 15 amino acids. In nucleotides, the CDR3 is TGTGCCAGCAGCTTAGTTATAGCGGGAGGGCGAAAGCAGTACTTC. Its protein product is CASSLVIAGGRKQYF.

This chain links TRBV27 with TRBJ1-4; a weak D match, TRBD1 (5 bases). Looked up from germline, CDR1 is MNHEY and CDR2 is SMNVEV (reference sequence). The CDR3 contains 15 residues. With 10 bases removed from V and 7 bases from J, the gap between germline ends came to 22 bases. As DNA, the CDR3 is TGTGCCACCCTCCCGCGATGGGGGGAGAGTGAAAAACTGTTTTTT. Translating it yields CATLPRWGESEKLFF.

The chain links TRBV7-2 to TRBJ2-1; D possibly corresponds to TRBD1 (5 bases). The V end was cut by 5 bases, the J end by 15 bases, with 14 bases between. Looked up from germline, CDR1 is SGHTA and CDR2 is FQGNSA. The length of the CDR3 is 11 residues. The DNA for the CDR3 is TGTGCCAGCAGCCTGTGGGGCAATTTGTTCTTC. This translates into CASSLWGNLFF.

This clone has a handful of counts. J is TRBJ1-2 and V is TRBV5-1, with a possible D match to TRBD1 (6 bases). Germline V gives CDR1 SGHRS, CDR2 YFSETQ. The V and J ends lost 3 bases and 7 bases respectively, with 13 bases between them. This CDR3 is built from 13 residues. CDR3 nucleotide sequence: TGCGCCAGCAGCTCGCCAGGGGTAGGTGGCTACACCTTC. This codes for CASSSPGVGGYTF.

The chain is built from TRBV28 and TRBJ1-3; TRBD1 matches 9 bases. The germline gives CDR1 MDHEN, CDR2 SYDVKM. With V trimmed by 6 bases and J by 4 bases, 7 bases remained unmatched. The CDR3 is 15 amino acids. Here the CDR3 reads CASSLGTGYGNTIYF. CDR3 coding DNA: TGTGCCAGCAGCTTGGGGACAGGGTACGGAAACACCATATATTTT.